Presented here are 19 T cell receptor beta chains from one specimen sequenced in a study of tumor and adjacent non-tumor tissue in lung cancer. Three rounds of nested PCR, following a modified ARM-PCR protocol, produced the TCRbeta library. TCRdb re-called the multiplex PCR reads with MiXCR, one entry per CDR3 protein. The sample records 65,000 to 80,000 distinct CDR3 sequences, around 78% being singletons. This sample's RNA came from whole unsorted tissue. Sequenced sample: lung tumor tissue. These receptors originate from a man aged 55-75 years with non-small cell lung cancer.

This clonotype showed up just a few times. Being one base from a much bigger clone, this may be a read error. The chain recombines TRBV5-1 with TRBJ2-1; D call uncertain. In germline, CDR1 is SGHRS, CDR2 YFSETQ. The CDR3 is 14 amino acids. CDR3 sequence reads: CTSSFGAPYNEQFF. CDR3 nucleotides: TGCACCAGCAGCTTCGGCGCCCCCTACAATGAGCAGTTCTTC.

Remarks on this clonotype: One end of the junction is discordant with germline, which a read error may explain. Here the CDR3 DNA reads TGTGCCACCCGCGCCCAAGTGACCCAGTACTTC. Translation gives CATRAQVTQYF. The V and J genes are TRBV6-4 and TRBJ2-5, with D hard to call. Germline CDR1 MRHNA, CDR2 SNTAGT. The CDR3 totals 11 residues.

This clonotype was seen a handful of times. It may be a read error: a sequence one base away is much more abundant. This chain connects TRBV6-1 to TRBJ2-7; D may correspond to TRBD1 or TRBD2 (6 bases each). The CDR3 has 15 amino acids. CDR1 is MNHNS and CDR2 is SASEGT in the germline V gene. In DNA form, the CDR3 reads TGTGCCAGCAGTGACCCGGGGGCATTCTCCTACGAGCAGCACTTC. It yields the protein CASSDPGAFSYEQHF.

A remark on this clonotype: Its ends do not fully match the called genes, so a read error is possible. The V call is TRBV29-1, the J call TRBJ1-1; D is possibly TRBD1 (5 bases). The CDR3 runs to 12 residues. Per the germline V gene, CDR1 is SQVTM and CDR2 is ANQGSEA. The CDR3 loop reads CSLKEGRGEVFF. CDR3 nucleotides: TGCAGCTTAAAAGAGGGGAGGGGTGAAGTTTTCTTT.

Of note for this clonotype: This sequence may be a read error, since a much larger clone differs from it by one base. The J gene is TRBJ2-2, the V gene TRBV20-1; 9 positions match TRBD1. The V gene's germline CDR1 is DFQATT and CDR2 SNEGSKA (reference sequence). CDR3 size: 13 residues. V lost 5 bases and J lost 8; bases outside the gene matches: 6. The CDR3 loop is CSAGTGRLGELFF. The CDR3 region has the DNA TGCAGTGCTGGGACAGGGAGGTTAGGGGAGCTGTTTTTT.

About this clonotype: Its ends do not fully match the called genes, so a read error is possible. This rearrangement joins TRBV11-3 to TRBJ2-1, with 8 bases aligning to TRBD2. The CDR3 totals 14 residues. CDR1 SGHNT and CDR2 YENEEA come from the germline V gene. Here the CDR3 reads CANSLAGSHNEQFF. In DNA form, the CDR3 reads TGTGCCAACAGCTTAGCGGGGAGCCACAATGAGCAATTCTTC.

This clonotype was found many times. J is TRBJ2-6 and V is TRBV6-1, with 7 bases fitting TRBD2. The length of the CDR3 is 16 residues. Germline V CDR1 and CDR2: MNHNS, SASEGT. J was trimmed by 2 bases and V by 7 bases; bases with no gene match: 8. CDR3 sequence reads: CASTRGGEAGANVLTF. The CDR3 coding sequence is TGTGCCAGCACCCGTGGGGGGGAGGCTGGGGCCAACGTCCTGACTTTC.

This clonotype turned up a few times. The junction and the germline gene differ at one end; a read error may be behind it. CDR3 in amino acids: CASSDIVLANNIQYF. CDR3 DNA sequence: TGTGCCAGCAGTGACATTGTTTTAGCCAACAACATCCAGTACTTC. V usage is TRBV6-1 and J usage is TRBJ2-4; no clear D gene. Per the germline V gene, CDR1 is MNHNS and CDR2 is SASEGT. The CDR3 covers 15 residues.

This clonotype was detected once. This sequence joins TRBV5-4 and TRBJ1-1; perhaps TRBD1 as D (6 bases). Trimming removed 0 bases from V and 6 bases from J, with 9 bases in between. The germline V gene encodes CDR1 SGHNT and CDR2 YYREEE (reference sequence). This CDR3 has 13 residues. CDR3 nucleotide sequence: TGTGCCAGCAGCTTGGGGACAGCTCCTGAAGCTTTCTTT. Encoded protein: CASSLGTAPEAFF.

V gene TRBV10-3 combines with J gene TRBJ2-6; 9 bases are shared with TRBD2. This CDR3 is 20 amino acids long. Germline CDR1 is ENHRY and CDR2 is SYGVKD. Trimming removed 11 bases from V and 1 base from J; junction bases left unmatched: 21. This CDR3 reads CAFGKHGTGGRDSGANVLTF. The DNA of the CDR3 is TGTGCCTTCGGTAAACATGGGACTGGCGGGAGGGATTCTGGGGCCAACGTCCTGACTTTC.

Details on this clonotype: A read error may produce the germline difference seen at one junction end. The chain links TRBV28 to TRBJ2-5, with 7 bases aligning to TRBD2. This CDR3 has 12 residues. Germline-derived CDR1 and CDR2 are MDHEN and SYDVKM. The CDR3 here is CTSEGTNKTQYF. The CDR3 DNA reads as TGTACCAGCGAGGGGACTAACAAGACCCAGTACTTT.

By sample fraction, this clonotype is medium-sized. V usage is TRBV11-1 and J usage is TRBJ2-1, with no clear D. The germline V gene has CDR1 SGHAT and CDR2 FQDESV (reference sequence). Deletions cut 5 bases from V and 6 bases from J, with 11 bases between. This CDR3 comprises 13 residues. CDR3: CASSEGYGNEQFF. Written as DNA, the CDR3 is TGTGCCAGCAGCGAAGGTTACGGCAATGAGCAGTTCTTC.

The gene calls are TRBV6-5 and TRBJ2-7; 11 nucleotides align to TRBD2. This CDR3 is 17 amino acids long. Germline CDR1 is MNHEY and CDR2 is SVGAGI. CDR3 sequence: CTSSYYSPRLAGSEQYF. In DNA form, the CDR3 reads TGTACAAGCAGTTACTACTCCCCAAGACTAGCGGGAAGCGAGCAGTACTTC.

About this clonotype: Likely a read error: the CDR3 ends without its conserved phenylalanine or tryptophan. This chain uses TRBV20-1 with TRBJ2-3, with a weak D call TRBD2 (6 bases). The length of the CDR3 is 18 residues. The germline gives CDR1 DFQATT, CDR2 SNEGSKA (reference sequence). V lost 5 bases, J lost 4 bases, and 28 bases lay in between. DNA of the CDR3: TGCAGTGCTGGACCACCGACTAGTCGGGGGATTCCCGCAGATACGCAGTATCTT. This codes for CSAGPPTSRGIPADTQYL.

As for this clonotype: This may stem from a read error, because a much larger clone lies one nucleotide away. The chain combines TRBV11-2 with TRBJ2-1; D not resolved. This CDR3 spans 11 amino acids. Germline CDR1 SGHAT, CDR2 FQNNGV. V was trimmed by 8 bases and J by 7 bases, leaving 9 bases between them. DNA for the CDR3: TGTGCCAGCGCCATAACGAATGAGCAGTTCTTC. Amino acids: CASAITNEQFF.

This clonotype was seen repeatedly, ten times or more. One end of the junction fails to match germline, which may point to a read error. The CDR3 region is CSARDSGDQGTQYF. The CDR3 coding sequence is TGCAGTGCTAGAGATAGCGGGGATCAAGGGACCCAGTACTTC. The chain is built from TRBV20-1 and TRBJ2-5, with 8 bases identical to TRBD2. Germline CDR1 reads DFQATT; CDR2 reads SNEGSKA (reference sequence). The CDR3 contains 14 residues.

On this clonotype: One end of the junction is discordant with germline, which a read error may explain. This chain connects TRBV5-4 to TRBJ2-7, with D maybe TRBD2 (6 bases). The germline CDR1 and CDR2 sequences are SGHNT and YYREEE (reference sequence). There are 16 residues in the CDR3. The CDR3 is CASSWWGRGDSYEQYF. Here the CDR3 DNA reads TGTGCCAGCAGCTGGTGGGGACGAGGGGACTCCTATGAGCAGTACTTC. Combining the CDR3 with reference TRBV5-4 and TRBJ2-7 gives the whole variable domain ETGVTQSPTHLIKTRGQQVTLRCSSQSGHNTVSWYQQALGQGPQFIFQYYREEENGRGNFPPRFSGLQFPNYSSELNVNALELDDSALYLCASSWWGRGDSYEQYFGPGTRLTVT.

The sample holds a few counts of this clonotype. One end of the junction varies from germline; a read error may be responsible. This rearrangement joins TRBV5-1 to TRBJ2-5, with 7 nucleotides matching TRBD2. The CDR3 has 16 residues. CDR1 SGHRS and CDR2 YFSETQ come from the germline V gene. The CDR3 loop reads CASNLASGSRGETQYF. The CDR3 bases are TGCGCCAGCAACTTGGCTAGCGGCAGTCGGGGAGAGACCCAATACTTC.

This clonotype was seen repeatedly, ten times or more. This sequence joins TRBV10-3 and TRBJ2-3; D assignment may be TRBD1 or TRBD2 (6 bases each). The germline CDR1 and CDR2 sequences are ENHRY and SYGVKD. Trimming left V 3 bases short and J 3 bases short, with 13 bases between. This CDR3 has 15 residues. The CDR3 loop reads CAISEGGWRTDTQYF. The DNA of the CDR3 is TGTGCCATCAGTGAAGGGGGGTGGAGGACAGATACGCAGTATTTT.